This T cell receptor (beta chain) was sequenced for a study of CD8 T cells in ankylosing spondylitis. Study results and caveats: The clones that were linked to disease were reported to be significantly enriched in matched synovial fluid samples from ankylosing spondylitis patients.

This clonotype was detected ten times or more. Its antigen remains unidentified. Making use of molecular barcodes, quantitative 5'-RACE generated TCR beta libraries. MiXCR, applied by TCRdb to the 5' RACE reads, yields one record per CDR3 protein. The sample comprises around 210,000 distinct CDR3 sequences, approximately 8.4% of which are singletons, and 4.8% rests with the top ten. Material for sequencing was blood, either unsorted or a sorted T cell fraction (not recorded which). The TCR sequence derives from a female donor with ankylosing spondylitis or in good health (not recorded which).

The CDR3 DNA reads as TGTGCCTGGAGTACAACTGGCGGGAGGGCCAATGAGCAGTTCTTC. This gives the protein CAWSTTGGRANEQFF. The genes are TRBV30 and TRBJ2-1; TRBD2 aligns across 9 bases. Trimming cost V 2 bases and J 6 bases; bases outside gene matches: 8. The CDR3 extends over 15 amino acids. The germline V gene encodes CDR1 GTSNPN and CDR2 SVGIG (reference sequence).